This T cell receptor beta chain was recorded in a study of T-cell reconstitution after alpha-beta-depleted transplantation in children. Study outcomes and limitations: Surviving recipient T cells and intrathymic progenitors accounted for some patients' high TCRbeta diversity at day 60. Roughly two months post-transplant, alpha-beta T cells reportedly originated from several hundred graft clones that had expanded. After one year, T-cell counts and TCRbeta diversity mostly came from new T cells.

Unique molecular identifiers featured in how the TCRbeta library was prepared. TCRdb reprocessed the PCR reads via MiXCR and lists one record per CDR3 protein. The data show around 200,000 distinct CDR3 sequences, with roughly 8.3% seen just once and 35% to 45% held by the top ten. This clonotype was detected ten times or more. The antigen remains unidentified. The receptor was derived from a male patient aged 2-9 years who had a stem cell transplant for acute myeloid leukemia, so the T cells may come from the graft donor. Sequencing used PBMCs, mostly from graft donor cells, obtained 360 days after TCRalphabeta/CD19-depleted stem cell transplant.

Here the CDR3 DNA reads TGCAGTGCTACCAGCGGGAGTCTCTACAATGAGCAGTTCTTC. Translated: CSATSGSLYNEQFF. The chain uses TRBV20-1 and TRBJ2-1; 8 bases map to TRBD2. The germline gives CDR1 DFQATT, CDR2 SNEGSKA (reference sequence). The trim removed 4 bases at V and 3 bases at J, leaving 5 bases unmatched. The CDR3 is made up of 14 amino acids.